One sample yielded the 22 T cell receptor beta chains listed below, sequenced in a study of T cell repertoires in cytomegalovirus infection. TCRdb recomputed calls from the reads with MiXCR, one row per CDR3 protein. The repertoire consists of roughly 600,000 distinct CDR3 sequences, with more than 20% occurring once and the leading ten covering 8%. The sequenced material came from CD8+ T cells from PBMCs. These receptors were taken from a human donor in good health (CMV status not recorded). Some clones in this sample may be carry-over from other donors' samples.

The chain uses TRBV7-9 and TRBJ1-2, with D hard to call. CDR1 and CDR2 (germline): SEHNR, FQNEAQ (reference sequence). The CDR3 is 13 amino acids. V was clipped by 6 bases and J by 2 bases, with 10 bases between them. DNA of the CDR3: TGTGCCAGCAGATCGAACGGGAACTATGGCTACACCTTC. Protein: CASRSNGNYGYTF.

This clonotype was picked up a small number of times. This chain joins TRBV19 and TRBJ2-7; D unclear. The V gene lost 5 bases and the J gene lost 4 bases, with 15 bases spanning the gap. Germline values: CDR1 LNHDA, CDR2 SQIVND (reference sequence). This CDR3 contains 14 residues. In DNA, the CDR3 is TGTGCCAGTAGTCTTGGAGACCGTTTTTACGAGCAGTACTTC. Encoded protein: CASSLGDRFYEQYF.

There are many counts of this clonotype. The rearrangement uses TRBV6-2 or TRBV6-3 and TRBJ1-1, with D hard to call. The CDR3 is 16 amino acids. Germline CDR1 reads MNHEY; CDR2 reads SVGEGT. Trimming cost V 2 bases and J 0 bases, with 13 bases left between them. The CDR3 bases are TGTGCCAGCAGTTACGGCAGCCCTAAAATGAACACTGAAGCTTTCTTT. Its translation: CASSYGSPKMNTEAFF.

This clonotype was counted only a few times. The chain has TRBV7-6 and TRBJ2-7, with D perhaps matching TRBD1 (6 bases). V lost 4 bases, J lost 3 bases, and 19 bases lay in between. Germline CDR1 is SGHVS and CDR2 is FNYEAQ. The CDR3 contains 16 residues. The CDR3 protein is CASSSRGPITYYEQYF. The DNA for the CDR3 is TGTGCCAGCAGCTCCAGGGGCCCCATCACGTACTACGAGCAGTACTTC.

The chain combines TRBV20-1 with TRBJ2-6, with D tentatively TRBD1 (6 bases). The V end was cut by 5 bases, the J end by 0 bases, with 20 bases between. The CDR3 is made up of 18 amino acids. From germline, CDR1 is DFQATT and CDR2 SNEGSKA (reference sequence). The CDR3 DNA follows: TGCAGTGCTGGGGATAACGGACAGCGCCACTCTGGGGCCAACGTCCTGACTTTC. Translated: CSAGDNGQRHSGANVLTF.

The CDR3 here is CASKFPGQETQYF. Here the CDR3 DNA reads TGTGCCAGCAAGTTCCCAGGCCAAGAGACCCAGTACTTC. The V and J genes are TRBV5-4 and TRBJ2-5; D gene uncertain. Trimming took 6 bases from V and 1 from J, leaving 10 bases between them. The CDR3 has 13 residues. Germline V gene lookup returns CDR1 SGHNT and CDR2 YYREEE (reference sequence).

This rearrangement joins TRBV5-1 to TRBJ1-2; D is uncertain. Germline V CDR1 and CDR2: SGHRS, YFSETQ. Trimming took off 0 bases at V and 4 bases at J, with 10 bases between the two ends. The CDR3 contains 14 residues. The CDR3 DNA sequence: TGCGCCAGCAGCTTGGATACTGGATTCTATGGCTACACCTTC. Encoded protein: CASSLDTGFYGYTF.

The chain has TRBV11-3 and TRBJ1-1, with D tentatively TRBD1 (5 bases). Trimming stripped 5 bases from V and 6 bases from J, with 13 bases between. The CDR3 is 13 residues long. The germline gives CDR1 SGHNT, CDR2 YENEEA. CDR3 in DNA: TGTGCCAGCAGCCCTCGAGGGACGGCTGAAGCTTTCTTT. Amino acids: CASSPRGTAEAFF.

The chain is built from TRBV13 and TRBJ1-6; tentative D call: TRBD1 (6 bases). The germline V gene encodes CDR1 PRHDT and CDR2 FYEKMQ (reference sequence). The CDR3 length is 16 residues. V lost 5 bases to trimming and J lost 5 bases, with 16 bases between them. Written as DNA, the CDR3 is TGTGCCAGCAGCAAGGACAGCCTAACGGATAATTCACCCCTCCACTTT. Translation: CASSKDSLTDNSPLHF.

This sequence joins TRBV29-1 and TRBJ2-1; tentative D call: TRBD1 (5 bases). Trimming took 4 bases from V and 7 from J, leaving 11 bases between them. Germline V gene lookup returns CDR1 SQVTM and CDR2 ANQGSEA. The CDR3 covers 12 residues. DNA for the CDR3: TGCAGCGTTGTAGTTAGGGGAAATGAGCAGTTCTTC. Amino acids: CSVVVRGNEQFF.

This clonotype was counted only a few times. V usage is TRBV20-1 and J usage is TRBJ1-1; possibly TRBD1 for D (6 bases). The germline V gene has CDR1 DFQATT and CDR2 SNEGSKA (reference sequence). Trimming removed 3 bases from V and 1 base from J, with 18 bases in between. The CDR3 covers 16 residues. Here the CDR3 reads CSARWYRENKNTEAFF. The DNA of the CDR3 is TGCAGTGCTAGGTGGTACAGGGAGAACAAGAACACTGAAGCTTTCTTT.

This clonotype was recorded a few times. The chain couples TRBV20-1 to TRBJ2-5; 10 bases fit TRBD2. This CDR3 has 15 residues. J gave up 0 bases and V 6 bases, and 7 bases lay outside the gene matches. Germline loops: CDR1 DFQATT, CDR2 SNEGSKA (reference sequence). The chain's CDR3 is CSADNSGGNQETQYF. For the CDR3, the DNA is TGCAGTGCCGACAATAGCGGGGGGAACCAAGAGACCCAGTACTTC.

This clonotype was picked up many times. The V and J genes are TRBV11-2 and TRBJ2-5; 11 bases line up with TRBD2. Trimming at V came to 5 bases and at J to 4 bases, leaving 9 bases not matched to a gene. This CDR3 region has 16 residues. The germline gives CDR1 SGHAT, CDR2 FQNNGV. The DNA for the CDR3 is TGTGCCAGCAGCCCCCCCGGGCTAGCGGGGGGAGAGACCCAGTACTTC. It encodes CASSPPGLAGGETQYF.

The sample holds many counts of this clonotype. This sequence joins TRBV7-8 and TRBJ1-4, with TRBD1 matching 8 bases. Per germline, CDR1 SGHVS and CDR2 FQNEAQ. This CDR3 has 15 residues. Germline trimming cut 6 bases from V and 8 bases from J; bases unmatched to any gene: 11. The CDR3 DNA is TGTGCCAGCAGGAATCCGGGACAGGCGGGGGAAAAACTGTTTTTT. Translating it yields CASRNPGQAGEKLFF.

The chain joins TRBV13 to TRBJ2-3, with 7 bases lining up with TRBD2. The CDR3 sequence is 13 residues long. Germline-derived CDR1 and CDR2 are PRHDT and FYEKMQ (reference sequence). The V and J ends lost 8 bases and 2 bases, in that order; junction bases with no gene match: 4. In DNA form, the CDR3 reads TGTGCCAGCGGGCTAGCGGCCACAGATACGCAGTATTTT. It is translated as CASGLAATDTQYF.

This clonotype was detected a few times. DNA for the CDR3: TGTGCCAGCAGTTACCTGCGGGGGGGCCAAGAGACCCAGTACTTC. Translating gives CASSYLRGGQETQYF. The chain recombines TRBV6-6 with TRBJ2-5, with TRBD2 identical over 9 bases. The length of the CDR3 is 15 residues. Germline V gives CDR1 MNHNY, CDR2 SVGAGI (reference sequence). V shed 2 bases, J shed 1 base, and the junction held 2 bases outside the gene matches.

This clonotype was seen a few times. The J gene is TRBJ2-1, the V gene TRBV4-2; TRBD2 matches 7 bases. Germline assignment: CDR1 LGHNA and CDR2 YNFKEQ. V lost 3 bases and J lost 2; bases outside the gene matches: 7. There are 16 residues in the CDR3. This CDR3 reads CASSQSGTNTYNEQFF. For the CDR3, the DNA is TGTGCCAGCAGCCAGTCCGGGACTAACACCTACAATGAGCAGTTCTTC.

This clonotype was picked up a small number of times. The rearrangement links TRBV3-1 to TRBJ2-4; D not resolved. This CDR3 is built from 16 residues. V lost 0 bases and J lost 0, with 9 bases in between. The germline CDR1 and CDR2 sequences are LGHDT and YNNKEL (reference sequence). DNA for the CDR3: TGTGCCAGCAGCCAAGATAGATGGGGAGCCAAAAACATTCAGTACTTC. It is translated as CASSQDRWGAKNIQYF.

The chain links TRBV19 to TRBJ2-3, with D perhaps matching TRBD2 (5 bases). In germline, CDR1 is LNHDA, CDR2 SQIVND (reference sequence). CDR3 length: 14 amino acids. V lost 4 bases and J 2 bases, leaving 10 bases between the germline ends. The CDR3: CASSNGLITDTQYF. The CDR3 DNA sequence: TGTGCCAGTAGTAACGGACTCATCACAGATACGCAGTATTTT.

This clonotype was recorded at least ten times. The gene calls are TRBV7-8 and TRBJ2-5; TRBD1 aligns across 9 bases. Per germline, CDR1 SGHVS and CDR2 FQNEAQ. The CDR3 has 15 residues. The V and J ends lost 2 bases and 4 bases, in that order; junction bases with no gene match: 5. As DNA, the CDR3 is TGTGCCAGCAGCTTATGGGGACAGGGTCCAGAGACCCAGTACTTC. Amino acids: CASSLWGQGPETQYF. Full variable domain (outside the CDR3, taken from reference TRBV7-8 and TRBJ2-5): GAGVSQSPRYKVAKRGQDVALRCDPISGHVSLFWYQQALGQGPEFLTYFQNEAQLDKSGLPSDRFFAERPEGSVSTLKIQRTQQEDSAVYLCASSLWGQGPETQYFGPGTRLLVL.

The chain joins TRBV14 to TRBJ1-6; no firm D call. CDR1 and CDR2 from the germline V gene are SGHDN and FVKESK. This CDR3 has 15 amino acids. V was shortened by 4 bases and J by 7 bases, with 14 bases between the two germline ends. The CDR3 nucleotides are TGTGCCAGCAGCCTCCACTCGTTGGCCAATTCACCCCTCCACTTT. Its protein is CASSLHSLANSPLHF.

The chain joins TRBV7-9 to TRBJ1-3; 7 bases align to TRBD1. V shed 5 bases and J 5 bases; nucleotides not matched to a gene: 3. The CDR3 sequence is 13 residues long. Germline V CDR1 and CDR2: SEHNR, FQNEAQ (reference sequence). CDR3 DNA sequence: TGTGCCAGCAGCCCGACAGGGCGAAACACCATATATTTT. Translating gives CASSPTGRNTIYF.